The next 24 T cell receptor beta chains were all read from a single sample in a study of cytotoxic CD8 clonotypes in ibrutinib-treated CLL. Data came from immunoSEQ multiplex PCR; TCRdb stores just in-frame clones and leaves some out. The repertoire holds around 77,000 clones, with 80% as singletons. This sample comprised PBMCs, obtained at disease progression, from a patient treated with ibrutinib. The source is a human donor with chronic lymphocytic leukemia.

This clone was counted a single time. The chain combines TRBV5-4 with TRBJ1-5; D not resolved. Per germline, CDR1 SGHNT and CDR2 YYREEE (reference sequence). The CDR3 is 13 residues long. Trimming cost V 1 base and J 4 bases, with 6 bases left between them. CDR3 loop: CASSLNKNQPQHF. The CDR3 DNA follows: TGTGCCAGCAGCTTGAACAAAAATCAGCCCCAGCATTTT.

CDR3 protein: CASSTGGGGLPSTDTQYF. CDR3 nucleotides: TGCGCCAGCAGCACTGGCGGGGGCGGTCTCCCTAGCACAGATACGCAGTATTTT. This chain uses TRBV5-1 with TRBJ2-3; a weak D match, TRBD2 (7 bases). This CDR3 region has 18 residues. Germline-derived CDR1 and CDR2 are SGHRS and YFSETQ. The ends were cut back, 4 bases at V and 0 bases at J, with 21 bases in the middle. The full variable domain, completed using reference TRBV5-1 and TRBJ2-3, is KAGVTQTPRYLIKTRGQQVTLSCSPISGHRSVSWYQQTPGQGLQFLFEYFSETQRNKGNFPGRFSGRQFSNSRSEMNVSTLELGDSALYLCASSTGGGGLPSTDTQYFGPGTRLTVL.

This chain uses TRBV4-2 with TRBJ2-1, with TRBD2 identical over 11 bases. CDR1 LGHNA and CDR2 YNFKEQ come from the germline V gene. Losses at the gene ends were 0 bases for V and 3 bases for J; bases not matched to a gene: 13. CDR3 length: 20 amino acids. The CDR3 loop reads CASSQDHFGLAGSGYNEQFF. CDR3 DNA: TGTGCCAGCAGCCAAGATCATTTCGGACTAGCGGGCAGCGGCTACAATGAGCAGTTCTTC.

By sample share, this clone is large. The chain has TRBV4-1 and TRBJ2-7; 9 nucleotides line up with TRBD2. The CDR3 has 16 residues. The V segment lost 2 bases and the J segment 6 bases; nucleotides outside the gene matches: 11. CDR1 is MGHRA, CDR2 YSYEKL, per germline. In nucleotides, the CDR3 is TGCGCCAGCAGCCAACGAGCGGGGGGTATGACGAGCGAGCAGTACTTC. Its protein product is CASSQRAGGMTSEQYF.

J is TRBJ2-5 and V is TRBV5-1; the D gene is possibly TRBD1 (5 bases). V was trimmed by 7 bases and J by 4 bases, leaving 20 bases between them. CDR3 length: 15 residues. Germline values: CDR1 SGHRS, CDR2 YFSETQ. CDR3 nucleotides: TGCGCCAGCGACTGGATGGACACCCTCGGAGAGACCCAGTACTTC. It translates to CASDWMDTLGETQYF.

CDR3 sequence reads: CASSPPWANTEAFF. The CDR3 nucleotides read TGTGCCAGCTCACCACCTTGGGCGAACACTGAAGCTTTCTTT. This sequence joins TRBV18 and TRBJ1-1; the D is unclear. Trimming pared 0 bases from V and 1 base from J, leaving 6 bases between. This CDR3 is 14 amino acids long. Germline CDR1 is KGHSH and CDR2 is LQKENI.

The chain recombines TRBV5-5 with TRBJ1-5; no clear D. Looked up from germline, CDR1 is SGHKS and CDR2 is YYEKEE (reference sequence). CDR3 size: 18 residues. The ends were cut back, 1 base at V and 4 bases at J, with 21 bases in the middle. CDR3 amino acids: CASSLSTFGEGWNQPQHF. The CDR3 coding sequence is TGTGCCAGCAGCTTGTCGACTTTCGGGGAAGGATGGAATCAGCCCCAGCATTTT.

The chain carries TRBV29-1 and TRBJ1-3; tentatively, D is TRBD1 (6 bases). This CDR3 comprises 13 residues. V shed 4 bases and J shed 2 bases, with 9 bases lying between them. In germline, CDR1 is SQVTM, CDR2 ANQGSEA. CDR3 sequence reads: CSVGSGAGNTIYF. The CDR3 nucleotides read TGCAGCGTTGGATCAGGGGCTGGAAACACCATATATTTT.

This chain uses TRBV18 with TRBJ1-2, with D unclear. The germline V and J ends were trimmed by 3 bases and 8 bases, with 13 bases remaining between them. The CDR3 consists of 13 residues. Germline V gene sequence: CDR1 KGHSH, CDR2 LQKENI. The CDR3 DNA follows: TGTGCCAGCTCACCTAACGGGTTATACGGCTACACCTTC. Protein product: CASSPNGLYGYTF.

The chain combines TRBV10-1 with TRBJ2-5; TRBD2 agrees at 10 bases. Germline trimming cut 5 bases from V and 3 bases from J; bases unmatched to any gene: 3. CDR3 length: 14 residues. CDR1 is WNHNN and CDR2 is SYGVQD in the germline V gene (reference sequence). The CDR3 is CASSSGGGEETQYF. CDR3 in DNA: TGCGCCAGCAGTAGCGGGGGGGGAGAAGAGACCCAGTACTTC.

The gene calls are TRBV7-9 and TRBJ2-3; a possible D gene is TRBD2 (7 bases). Looked up from germline, CDR1 is SEHNR and CDR2 is FQNEAQ (reference sequence). Trimming stripped 5 bases from V and 0 bases from J, with 9 bases between. The CDR3 length is 14 residues. As DNA, the CDR3 is TGTGCCAGCAGCCGGGGGGCTAGCACAGATACGCAGTATTTT. Translating it yields CASSRGASTDTQYF.

The chain couples TRBV9 to TRBJ2-1; a weak D match, TRBD2 (6 bases). The germline gives CDR1 SGDLS, CDR2 YYNGEE. This CDR3 region has 15 residues. The V and J ends lost 2 bases and 4 bases respectively, with 13 bases between them. The CDR3 sequence is CASSVFPGVYNEQFF. The DNA for the CDR3 is TGTGCCAGCAGCGTTTTCCCGGGAGTGTACAATGAGCAGTTCTTC.

The CDR3 bases are TGTGCCAGCAGCTCCTATCTCGGGGGGGAGGAGACCCAGTACTTC. Translating it yields CASSSYLGGEETQYF. The chain employs TRBV7-9 and TRBJ2-5, with TRBD2 matching over 8 bases. This CDR3 has 15 amino acids. V lost 4 bases and J lost 5; bases outside the gene matches: 9. The germline V gene encodes CDR1 SEHNR and CDR2 FQNEAQ (reference sequence).

J is TRBJ1-5 and V is TRBV13; D is perhaps TRBD1 (5 bases). Germline V CDR1 and CDR2: PRHDT, FYEKMQ (reference sequence). V lost 5 bases and J 0 bases, leaving 11 bases between the germline ends. This CDR3 has 15 amino acids. CDR3 coding DNA: TGTGCCAGCAGCAAGAGGGGATATAGCAATCAGCCCCAGCATTTT. It specifies CASSKRGYSNQPQHF.

This rearrangement joins TRBV12-2 to TRBJ2-7; the table's TRBD2 call for D was not verified on the DNA. TRBV12-2 is a listed pseudogene. CDR3 size: 12 residues. For the CDR3, the DNA is TGTGCAAGTCGCTTACGAGCTTCCGAGCAGTACTTC. Translated: CASRLRASEQYF.

J is TRBJ1-1 and V is TRBV6-5; D perhaps matches TRBD1 (5 bases). V lost 5 bases, J lost 3 bases, and 13 bases lay in between. The CDR3 extends over 14 amino acids. Germline V gene lookup returns CDR1 MNHEY and CDR2 SVGAGI. CDR3 coding DNA: TGTGCCAGCAGTCTTCAGTGGGGGGACACTGAAGCTTTCTTT. Translation: CASSLQWGDTEAFF.

V is TRBV18 and J is TRBJ1-1, with 7 positions matching TRBD1. V dropped 3 bases and J dropped 5; count of bases not matched to a gene: 0. The CDR3 runs to 12 residues. Germline CDR1 reads KGHSH; CDR2 reads LQKENI. For the CDR3, the DNA is TGTGCCAGCTCACCGGACAGGACTGAAGCTTTCTTT. It encodes CASSPDRTEAFF.

V gene TRBV25-1 combines with J gene TRBJ2-4; 9 bases match TRBD2. Germline V CDR1 and CDR2: MGHDK, SYGVNS. The V segment lost 2 bases and the J segment 7 bases; nucleotides outside the gene matches: 9. There are 16 residues in the CDR3. CDR3: CASSEAGGPIGNIQYF. CDR3 DNA sequence: TGTGCCAGCAGTGAAGCGGGGGGGCCGATTGGCAACATTCAGTACTTC.

This rearrangement joins TRBV20-1 to TRBJ2-7; 8 bases align to TRBD2. This CDR3 is built from 10 residues. Germline assignment: CDR1 DFQATT and CDR2 SNEGSKA (reference sequence). Unmatched junction bases numbered 5, after V lost 4 bases and J lost 12 bases. This chain's CDR3 is CSATGTSVYF. The CDR3, as DNA: TGCAGTGCTACGGGGACTAGTGTGTACTTC.

The gene calls are TRBV5-1 and TRBJ1-1; a weak D match, TRBD1 (6 bases). V lost 1 base, J lost 3 bases, and 10 bases lay in between. The length of the CDR3 is 14 residues. Germline loops: CDR1 SGHRS, CDR2 YFSETQ. Written as DNA, the CDR3 is TGCGCCAGCAGCTTGAGGGGGGCGGACACTGAAGCTTTCTTT. Amino acids: CASSLRGADTEAFF.

The chain links TRBV7-8 to TRBJ2-7; weak D call: TRBD2 (5 bases). Germline values: CDR1 SGHVS, CDR2 FQNEAQ. V gave up 3 bases and J gave up 2 bases, with 11 bases separating them. The CDR3 contains 14 residues. The CDR3 loop is CASSFGDYPYEQYF. CDR3 coding DNA: TGTGCCAGCAGCTTCGGTGACTATCCCTACGAGCAGTACTTC.

The rearrangement links TRBV7-9 to TRBJ2-7, with a tentative D call TRBD2 (6 bases). The CDR3 totals 12 residues. Germline CDR1 SEHNR, CDR2 FQNEAQ (reference sequence). V gave up 7 bases and J gave up 4 bases, with 11 bases separating them. CDR3 in amino acids: CASNGGDYEQYF. Written as DNA, the CDR3 is TGTGCCAGCAATGGAGGGGATTACGAGCAGTACTTC.

The chain uses TRBV29-1 and TRBJ2-3; D possibly corresponds to TRBD2 (5 bases). This CDR3 is 12 amino acids long. V shed 4 bases and J shed 5 bases, with 10 bases lying between them. From germline, CDR1 is SQVTM and CDR2 ANQGSEA. The CDR3 DNA sequence: TGCAGCGTTGCTGCCGGAGGAGATACGCAGTATTTT. It translates to CSVAAGGDTQYF.

The CDR3 sequence: CASSVGAGTVYGYTF. The CDR3 bases are TGTGCCAGCAGCGTAGGGGCAGGGACGGTCTATGGCTACACCTTC. This chain uses TRBV9 with TRBJ1-2, with D possibly matching TRBD1 (5 bases). The germline V and J ends were trimmed by 0 bases and 4 bases, with 13 bases remaining between them. The germline V gene has CDR1 SGDLS and CDR2 YYNGEE. The CDR3 length is 15 residues. The full variable domain, rest sourced from reference TRBV9 and TRBJ1-2, is DSGVTQTPKHLITATGQRVTLRCSPRSGDLSVYWYQQSLDQGLQFLIQYYNGEERAKGNILERFSAQQFPDLHSELNLSSLELGDSALYFCASSVGAGTVYGYTFGSGTRLTVV.